This T cell receptor (beta chain) was sequenced during a study of shared clonotypes between healthy human individuals. Germline CDR1 and CDR2: MNHEY and SMNVEV (reference sequence). The junction had 10 bases not matched to a gene; V was cut back by 5 bases and J by 0 bases. This CDR3 is 16 amino acids long. CD8 cells classed as naive were CD45RO-negative and positively selected for CCR7, excluding terminally differentiated effector memory CD45RA+ cells. Method: immunoSEQ multiplex PCR; TCRdb's copy keeps in-frame clones and lacks some. The sample consists of nearly 2 million clones, about 95% of them appearing once.

J is TRBJ2-7 and V is TRBV27; 7 bases line up with TRBD1. This TCR derives from a man between 18 and 35 years old in good health. Material for sequencing was naive CD8+ T cells sorted from blood. CDR3 region: CASSPSTGPYSYEQYF. For the CDR3, the DNA is TGTGCCAGCAGTCCATCGACAGGGCCTTACTCCTACGAGCAGTACTTC.